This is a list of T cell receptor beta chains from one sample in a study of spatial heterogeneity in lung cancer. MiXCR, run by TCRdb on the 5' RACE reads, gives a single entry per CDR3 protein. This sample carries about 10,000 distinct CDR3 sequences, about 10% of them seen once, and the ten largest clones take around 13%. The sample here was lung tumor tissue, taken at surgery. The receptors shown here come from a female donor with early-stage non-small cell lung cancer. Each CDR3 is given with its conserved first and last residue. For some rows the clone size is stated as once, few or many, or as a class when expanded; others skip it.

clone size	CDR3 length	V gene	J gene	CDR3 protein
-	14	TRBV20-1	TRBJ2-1	CSARGRGVLNEQFF
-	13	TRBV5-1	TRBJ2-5	CASSVDSQETQYF
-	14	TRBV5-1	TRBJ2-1	CASSLGTGYNEQFF
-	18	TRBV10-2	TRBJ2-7	CASRSVPGLAGGAYEQYF
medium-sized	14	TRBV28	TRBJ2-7	CASRLTSGSYEQYF
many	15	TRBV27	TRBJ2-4	CASSLGTEAKNIQYF
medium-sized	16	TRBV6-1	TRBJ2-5	CASSEAAGGTQETQYF
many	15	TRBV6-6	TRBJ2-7	CASSSRTSGGREQYF
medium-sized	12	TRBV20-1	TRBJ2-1	CSASGLAYEQFF
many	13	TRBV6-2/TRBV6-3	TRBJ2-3	CASSYGLADTQYF
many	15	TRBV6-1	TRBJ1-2	CASSENWTGVFGYTF
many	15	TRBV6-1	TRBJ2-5	CASSFSGVAGETQYF
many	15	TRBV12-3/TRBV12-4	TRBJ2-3	CASRRTSGRADTQYF
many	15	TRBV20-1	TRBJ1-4	CSARWSYQVNEKLFF
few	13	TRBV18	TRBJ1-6	CASSPQGDSPLHF
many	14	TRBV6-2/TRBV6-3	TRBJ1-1	CASSYTVGYAEAFF
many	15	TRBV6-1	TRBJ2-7	CASRAGLYETYEQYF
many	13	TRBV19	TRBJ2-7	CASSATRTGEQYF
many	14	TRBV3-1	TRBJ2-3	CASSPRGGTDTQYF
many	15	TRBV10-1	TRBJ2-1	CASNPGTRSYNEQFF
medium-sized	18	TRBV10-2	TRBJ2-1	CASSERVGSGLTYNEQFF
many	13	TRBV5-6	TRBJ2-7	CASSPDRVYEQYF
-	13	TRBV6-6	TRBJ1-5	CASSDTHNRPQHF
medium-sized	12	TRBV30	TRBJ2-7	CAWRDNSYEQYF
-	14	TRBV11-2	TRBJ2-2	CASSRDRTAGELFF
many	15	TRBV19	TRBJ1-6	CASSNGGTYNSPLHF
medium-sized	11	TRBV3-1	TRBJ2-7	CASSQGYEQYF
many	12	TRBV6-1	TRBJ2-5	CASSEMRGAQYF
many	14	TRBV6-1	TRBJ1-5	CASSEGQAHQPQHF
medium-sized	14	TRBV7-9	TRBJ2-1	CASSLGSRGNEQFF
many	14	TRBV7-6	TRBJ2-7	CASSKDTHSYEQYF
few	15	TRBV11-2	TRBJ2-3	CASRRSGSLADTQYF
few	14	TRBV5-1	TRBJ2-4	CASSERTGGDIQYF
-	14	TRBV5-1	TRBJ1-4	CASSLSGPDEKLFF
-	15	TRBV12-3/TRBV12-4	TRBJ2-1	CASSSGLSFYNEQFF
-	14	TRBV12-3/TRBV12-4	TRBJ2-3	CASSPPSSADTQYF
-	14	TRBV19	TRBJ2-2	CATKTGTNTGELFF
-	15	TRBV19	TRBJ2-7	CASSIVAGANYEQYF
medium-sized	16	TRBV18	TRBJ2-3	CASSPRPAGYTDTQYF
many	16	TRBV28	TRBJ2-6	CASSLRQGAGANVLTF